This TCR beta chain originates from a study of CD8 T cells in Susac syndrome. Germline V gives CDR1 DFQATT, CDR2 SNEGSKA (reference sequence). V lost 5 bases to trimming and J lost 4 bases; unmatched junction nucleotides: 9. The CDR3 is 15 residues long. Sequencing targeted TCR beta in T cells from blood (CD8+ and CD4+). Relapsing-remitting disease, either stable or active, was present in the treatment-naive patients who were the multiple sclerosis controls. While CD8+ and CD4+ T cells were isolated negatively, TEMRA cells were enriched by FACS. When the RNA was reverse transcribed, random hexamers were used with an input of 0.5 to 1 ug. TCRdb reanalysed the immunoSEQ multiplex PCR reads using MiXCR and keeps one entry per CDR3 protein. The sample records some 260,000 distinct CDR3 sequences, around 93% being singletons.

The sequence was collected from a human donor with multiple sclerosis. The V call is TRBV20-1, the J call TRBJ2-5; 11 bases agree with TRBD1. The source material was CD4+ T cells from PBMCs. The CDR3: CSAPHLGTGGETQYF. CDR3 nucleotide sequence: TGCAGTGCTCCACACCTGGGGACAGGGGGAGAGACCCAGTACTTC.